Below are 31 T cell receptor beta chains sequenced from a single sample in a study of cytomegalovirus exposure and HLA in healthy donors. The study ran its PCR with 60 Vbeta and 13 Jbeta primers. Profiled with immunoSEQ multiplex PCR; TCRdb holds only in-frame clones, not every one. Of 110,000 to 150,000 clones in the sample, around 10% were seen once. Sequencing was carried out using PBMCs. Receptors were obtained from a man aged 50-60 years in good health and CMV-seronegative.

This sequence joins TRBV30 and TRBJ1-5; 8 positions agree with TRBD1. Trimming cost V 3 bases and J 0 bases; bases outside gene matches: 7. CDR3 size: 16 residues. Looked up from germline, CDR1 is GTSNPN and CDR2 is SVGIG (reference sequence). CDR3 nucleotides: TGTGCCTGGAGCGTCGGACAGGGAATTAGCAATCAGCCCCAGCATTTT. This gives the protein CAWSVGQGISNQPQHF.

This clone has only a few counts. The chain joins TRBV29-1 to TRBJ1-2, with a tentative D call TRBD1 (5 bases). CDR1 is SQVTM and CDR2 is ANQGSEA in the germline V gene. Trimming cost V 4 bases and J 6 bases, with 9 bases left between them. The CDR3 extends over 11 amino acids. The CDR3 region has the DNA TGCAGCGTTGGGCAGGGAAATGGCTACACCTTC. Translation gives CSVGQGNGYTF.

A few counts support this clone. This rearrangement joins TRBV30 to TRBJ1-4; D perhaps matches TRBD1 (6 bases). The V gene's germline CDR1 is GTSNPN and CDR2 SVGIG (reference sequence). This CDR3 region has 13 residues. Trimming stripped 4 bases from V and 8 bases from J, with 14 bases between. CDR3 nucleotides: TGTGCCTGGATTAACAGGGCGGACGAAAAACTGTTTTTT. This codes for CAWINRADEKLFF.

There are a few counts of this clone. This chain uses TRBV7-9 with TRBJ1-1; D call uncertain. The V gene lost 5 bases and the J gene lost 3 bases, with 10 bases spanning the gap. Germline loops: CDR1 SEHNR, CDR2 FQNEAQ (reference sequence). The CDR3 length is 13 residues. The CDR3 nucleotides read TGTGCCAGCAGCGGAGGTGGGGACACTGAAGCTTTCTTT. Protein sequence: CASSGGGDTEAFF.

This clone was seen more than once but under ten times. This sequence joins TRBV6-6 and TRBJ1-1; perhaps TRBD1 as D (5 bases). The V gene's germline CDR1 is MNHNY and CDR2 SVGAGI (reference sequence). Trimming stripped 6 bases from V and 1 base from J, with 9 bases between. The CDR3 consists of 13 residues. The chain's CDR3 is CASRGTKNTEAFF. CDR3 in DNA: TGTGCCAGCAGGGGGACTAAGAACACTGAAGCTTTCTTT.

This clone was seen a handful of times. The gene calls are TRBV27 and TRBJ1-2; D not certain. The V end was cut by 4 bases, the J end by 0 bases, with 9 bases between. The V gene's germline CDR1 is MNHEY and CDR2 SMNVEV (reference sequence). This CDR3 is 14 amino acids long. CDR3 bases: TGTGCCAGCAGTTCACTGAGAACTAACTATGGCTACACCTTC. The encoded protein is CASSSLRTNYGYTF.

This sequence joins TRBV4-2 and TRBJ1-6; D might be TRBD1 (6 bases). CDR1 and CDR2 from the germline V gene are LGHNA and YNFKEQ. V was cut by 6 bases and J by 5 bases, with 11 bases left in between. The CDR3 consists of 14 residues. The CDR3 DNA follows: TGTGCCAGCAGTCCCCGACAGGATAATTCACCCCTCCACTTT. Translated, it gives CASSPRQDNSPLHF.

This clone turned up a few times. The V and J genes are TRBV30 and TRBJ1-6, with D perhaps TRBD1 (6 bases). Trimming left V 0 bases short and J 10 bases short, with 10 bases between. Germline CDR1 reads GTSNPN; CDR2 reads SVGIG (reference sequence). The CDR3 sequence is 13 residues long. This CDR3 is CAWSVQGRSPLHF. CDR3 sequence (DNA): TGTGCCTGGAGTGTACAGGGAAGATCACCCCTCCACTTT.

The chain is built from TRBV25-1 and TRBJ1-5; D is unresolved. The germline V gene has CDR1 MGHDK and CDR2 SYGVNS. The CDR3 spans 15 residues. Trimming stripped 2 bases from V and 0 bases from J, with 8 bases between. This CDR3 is CASSEGPSSNQPQHF. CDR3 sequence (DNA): TGTGCCAGCAGTGAAGGGCCCAGTAGCAATCAGCCCCAGCATTTT.

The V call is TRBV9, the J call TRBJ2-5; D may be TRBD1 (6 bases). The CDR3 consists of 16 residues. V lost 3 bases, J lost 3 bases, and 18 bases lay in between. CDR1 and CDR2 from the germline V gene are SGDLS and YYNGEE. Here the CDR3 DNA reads TGTGCCAGCAGCGCGTCCGGGACAACTAGGAAAGAGACCCAGTACTTC. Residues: CASSASGTTRKETQYF.

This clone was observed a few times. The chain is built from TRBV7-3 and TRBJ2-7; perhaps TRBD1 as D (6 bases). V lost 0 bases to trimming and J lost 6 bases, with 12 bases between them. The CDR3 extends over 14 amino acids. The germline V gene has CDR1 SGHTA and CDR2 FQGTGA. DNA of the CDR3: TGTGCCAGCAGCTTAACCCCAGGGGATGGCGAGCAGTACTTC. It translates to CASSLTPGDGEQYF.

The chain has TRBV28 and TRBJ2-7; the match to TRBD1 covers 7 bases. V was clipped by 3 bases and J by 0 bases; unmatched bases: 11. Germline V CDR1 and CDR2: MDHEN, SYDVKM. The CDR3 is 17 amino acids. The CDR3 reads CASSFPLRDSYSYEQYF. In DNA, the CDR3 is TGTGCCAGCAGTTTTCCCCTCCGGGACAGCTACTCCTACGAGCAGTACTTC.

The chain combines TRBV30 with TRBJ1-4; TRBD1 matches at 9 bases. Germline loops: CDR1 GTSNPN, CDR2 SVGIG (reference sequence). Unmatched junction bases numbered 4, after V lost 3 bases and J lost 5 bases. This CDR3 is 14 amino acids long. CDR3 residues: CAWSLTGGNEKLFF. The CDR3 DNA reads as TGTGCCTGGAGCCTGACAGGGGGGAATGAAAAACTGTTTTTT.

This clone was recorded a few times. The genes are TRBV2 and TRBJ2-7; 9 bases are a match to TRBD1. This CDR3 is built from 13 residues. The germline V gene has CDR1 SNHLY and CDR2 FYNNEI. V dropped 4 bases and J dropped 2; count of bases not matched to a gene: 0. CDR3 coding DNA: TGTGCCAGCAGTGGACAGGGGGCCTACGAGCAGTACTTC. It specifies CASSGQGAYEQYF.

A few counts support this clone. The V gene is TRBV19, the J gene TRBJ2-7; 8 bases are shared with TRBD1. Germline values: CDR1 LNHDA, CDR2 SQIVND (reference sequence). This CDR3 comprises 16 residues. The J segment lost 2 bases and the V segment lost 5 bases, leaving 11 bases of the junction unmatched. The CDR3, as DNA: TGTGCCAGTAGTCCGGGACAGGTTTTAGGTGCCTACGAGCAGTACTTC. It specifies CASSPGQVLGAYEQYF.

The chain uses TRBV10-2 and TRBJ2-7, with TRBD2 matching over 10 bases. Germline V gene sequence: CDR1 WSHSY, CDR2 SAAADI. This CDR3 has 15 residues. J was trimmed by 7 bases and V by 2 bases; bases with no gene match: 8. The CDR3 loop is CASSEVASGSGEQYF. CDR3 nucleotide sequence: TGCGCCAGCAGTGAGGTGGCTAGCGGGAGTGGGGAGCAGTACTTC.

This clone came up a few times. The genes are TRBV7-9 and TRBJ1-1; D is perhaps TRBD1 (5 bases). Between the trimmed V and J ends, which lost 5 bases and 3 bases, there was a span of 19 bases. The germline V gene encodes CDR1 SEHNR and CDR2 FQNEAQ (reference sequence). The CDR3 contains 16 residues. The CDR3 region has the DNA TGTGCCAGCAGCCCCCGCGGGGGGTCGAAGCACACTGAAGCTTTCTTT. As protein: CASSPRGGSKHTEAFF.

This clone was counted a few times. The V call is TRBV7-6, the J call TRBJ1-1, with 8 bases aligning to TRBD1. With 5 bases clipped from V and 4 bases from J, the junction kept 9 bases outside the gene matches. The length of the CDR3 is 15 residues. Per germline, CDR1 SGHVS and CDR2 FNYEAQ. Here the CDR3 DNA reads TGTGCCAGCAGCCCGCCAGGGGGCGCGGGCACTGAAGCTTTCTTT. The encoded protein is CASSPPGGAGTEAFF.

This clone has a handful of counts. This CDR3 reads CASSLLPSGRSYEQYF. The DNA for the CDR3 is TGTGCCAGCAGTTTATTACCTAGCGGCCGCTCCTACGAGCAGTACTTC. The V and J genes are TRBV28 and TRBJ2-7; 7 positions match TRBD2. Per germline, CDR1 MDHEN and CDR2 SYDVKM. The CDR3 spans 16 residues. V dropped 1 base and J dropped 0; count of bases not matched to a gene: 6. Using reference TRBV28 and TRBJ2-7 for the parts outside the CDR3, the full variable domain is DVKVTQSSRYLVKRTGEKVFLECVQDMDHENMFWYRQDPGLGLRLIYFSYDVKMKEKGDIPEGYSVSREKKERFSLILESASTNQTSMYLCASSLLPSGRSYEQYFGPGTRLTVT.

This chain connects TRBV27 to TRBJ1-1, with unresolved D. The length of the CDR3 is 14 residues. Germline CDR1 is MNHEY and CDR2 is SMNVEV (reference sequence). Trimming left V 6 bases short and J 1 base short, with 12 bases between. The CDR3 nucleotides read TGTGCCAGCAGCCGGGGAGGGTCGAACACTGAAGCTTTCTTT. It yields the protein CASSRGGSNTEAFF.

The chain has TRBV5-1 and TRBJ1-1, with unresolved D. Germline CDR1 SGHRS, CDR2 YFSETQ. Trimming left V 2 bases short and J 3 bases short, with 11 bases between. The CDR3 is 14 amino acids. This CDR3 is CASSFYSGDTEAFF. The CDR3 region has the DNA TGCGCCAGCAGCTTTTACTCCGGGGACACTGAAGCTTTCTTT.

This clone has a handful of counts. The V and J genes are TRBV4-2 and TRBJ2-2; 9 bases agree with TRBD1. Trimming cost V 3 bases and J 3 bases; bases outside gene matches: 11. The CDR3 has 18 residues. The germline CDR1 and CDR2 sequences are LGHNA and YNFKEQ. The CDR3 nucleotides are TGTGCCAGCAGCCAGCGGGGAACAGGGGGCTCATACACCGGGGAGCTGTTTTTT. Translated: CASSQRGTGGSYTGELFF.

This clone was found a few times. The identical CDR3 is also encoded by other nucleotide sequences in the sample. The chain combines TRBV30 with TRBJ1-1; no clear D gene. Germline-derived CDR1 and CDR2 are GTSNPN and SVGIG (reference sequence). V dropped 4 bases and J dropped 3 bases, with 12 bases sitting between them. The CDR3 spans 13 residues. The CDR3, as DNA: TGTGCCTGGAAACCTCTCCGGGACACTGAAGCTTTCTTT. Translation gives CAWKPLRDTEAFF.

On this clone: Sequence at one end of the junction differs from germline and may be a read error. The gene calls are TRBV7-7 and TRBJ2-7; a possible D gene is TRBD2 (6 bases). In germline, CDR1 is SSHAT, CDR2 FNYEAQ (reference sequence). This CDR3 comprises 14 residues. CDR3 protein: CASSVGGASYEQYF. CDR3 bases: TGTGCTAGCAGTGTTGGAGGGGCCTCCTACGAGCAGTACTTC.

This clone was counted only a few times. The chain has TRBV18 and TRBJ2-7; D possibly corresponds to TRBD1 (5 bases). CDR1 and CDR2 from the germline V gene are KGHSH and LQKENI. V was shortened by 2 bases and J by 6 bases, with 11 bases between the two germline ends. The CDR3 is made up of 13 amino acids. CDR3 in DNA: TGTGCCAGCTCACCAGAAGGGGTTAGCGAGCAGTACTTC. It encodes CASSPEGVSEQYF.

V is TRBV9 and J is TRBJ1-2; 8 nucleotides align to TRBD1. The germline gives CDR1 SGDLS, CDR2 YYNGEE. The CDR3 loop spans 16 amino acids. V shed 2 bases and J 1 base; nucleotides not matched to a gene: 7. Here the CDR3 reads CASSVAGQVFNYGYTF. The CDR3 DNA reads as TGTGCCAGCAGCGTCGCGGGACAGGTTTTTAACTATGGCTACACCTTC.

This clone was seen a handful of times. In nucleotides, the CDR3 is TGTGCCAGCAGATCCGCCCAACTGGCCTACGAGCAGTACTTC. It codes for CASRSAQLAYEQYF. The chain links TRBV6-1 to TRBJ2-7; no clear D gene. Per germline, CDR1 MNHNS and CDR2 SASEGT. Trimming shortened V by 6 bases and J by 2 bases, and 14 bases separated the two germline ends. This CDR3 is built from 14 residues.

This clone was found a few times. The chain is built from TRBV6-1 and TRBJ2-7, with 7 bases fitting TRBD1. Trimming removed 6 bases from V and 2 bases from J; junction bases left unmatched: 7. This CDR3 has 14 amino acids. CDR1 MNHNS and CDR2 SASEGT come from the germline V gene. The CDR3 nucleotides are TGTGCCAGCAGCGTACAGGGGTGGGCCTACGAGCAGTACTTC. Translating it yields CASSVQGWAYEQYF.

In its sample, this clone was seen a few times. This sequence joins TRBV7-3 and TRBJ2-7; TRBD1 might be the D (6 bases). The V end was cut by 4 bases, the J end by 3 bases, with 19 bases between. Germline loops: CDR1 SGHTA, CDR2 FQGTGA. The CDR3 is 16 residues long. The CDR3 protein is CASSYLRGPGDYEQYF. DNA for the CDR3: TGTGCCAGCAGCTACCTCAGGGGCCCCGGCGACTACGAGCAGTACTTC.

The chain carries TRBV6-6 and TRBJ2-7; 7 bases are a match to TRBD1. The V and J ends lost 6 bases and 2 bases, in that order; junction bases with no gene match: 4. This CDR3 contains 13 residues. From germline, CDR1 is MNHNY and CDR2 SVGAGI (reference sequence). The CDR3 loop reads CASRQGFPYEQYF. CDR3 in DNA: TGTGCCAGCAGACAGGGGTTCCCCTACGAGCAGTACTTC.

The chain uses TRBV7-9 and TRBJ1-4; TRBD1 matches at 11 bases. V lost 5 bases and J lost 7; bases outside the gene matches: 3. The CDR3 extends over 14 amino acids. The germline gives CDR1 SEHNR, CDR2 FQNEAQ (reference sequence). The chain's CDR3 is CASSGTGGIEKLFF. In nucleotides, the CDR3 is TGTGCCAGCAGCGGGACAGGGGGGATTGAAAAACTGTTTTTT.